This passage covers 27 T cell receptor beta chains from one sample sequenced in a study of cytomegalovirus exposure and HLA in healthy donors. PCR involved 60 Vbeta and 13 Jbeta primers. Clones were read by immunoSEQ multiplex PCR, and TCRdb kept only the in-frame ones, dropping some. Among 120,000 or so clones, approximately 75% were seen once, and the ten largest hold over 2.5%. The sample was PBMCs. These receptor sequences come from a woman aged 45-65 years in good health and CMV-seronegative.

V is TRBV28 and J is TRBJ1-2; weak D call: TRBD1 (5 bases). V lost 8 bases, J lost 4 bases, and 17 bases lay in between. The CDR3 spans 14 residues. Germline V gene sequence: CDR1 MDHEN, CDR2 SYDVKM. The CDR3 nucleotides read TGTGCCAGCCTTGGGACTGGGGAGAGCTATGGCTACACCTTC. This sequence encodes CASLGTGESYGYTF.

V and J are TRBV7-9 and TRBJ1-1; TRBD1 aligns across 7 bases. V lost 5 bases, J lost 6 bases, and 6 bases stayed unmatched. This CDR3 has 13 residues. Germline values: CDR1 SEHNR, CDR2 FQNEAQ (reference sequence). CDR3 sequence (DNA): TGTGCCAGCAGCCCCAGGACAGGCCCTGAAGCTTTCTTT. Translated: CASSPRTGPEAFF.

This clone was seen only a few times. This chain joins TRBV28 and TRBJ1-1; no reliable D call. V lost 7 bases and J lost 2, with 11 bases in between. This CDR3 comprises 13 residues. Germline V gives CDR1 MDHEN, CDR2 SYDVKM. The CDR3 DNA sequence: TGTGCCAGCACACTCCTTCATAACACTGAAGCTTTCTTT. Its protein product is CASTLLHNTEAFF.

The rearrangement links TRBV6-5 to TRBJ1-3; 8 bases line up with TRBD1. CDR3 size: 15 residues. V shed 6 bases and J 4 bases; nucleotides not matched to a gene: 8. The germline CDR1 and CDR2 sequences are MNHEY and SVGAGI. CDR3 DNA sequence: TGTGCCAGCAGCGACAGGGGACAATCGGGAAACACCATATATTTT. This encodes CASSDRGQSGNTIYF.

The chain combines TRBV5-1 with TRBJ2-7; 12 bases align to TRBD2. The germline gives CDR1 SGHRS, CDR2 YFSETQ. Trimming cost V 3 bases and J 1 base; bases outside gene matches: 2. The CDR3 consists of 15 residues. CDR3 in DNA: TGCGCCAGCAGCTCGGGACTAGCGGGTTCCTACGAGCAGTACTTC. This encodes CASSSGLAGSYEQYF.

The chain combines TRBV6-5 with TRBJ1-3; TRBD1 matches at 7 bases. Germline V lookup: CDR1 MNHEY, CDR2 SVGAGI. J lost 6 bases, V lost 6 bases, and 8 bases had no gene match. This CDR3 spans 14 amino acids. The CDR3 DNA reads TGTGCCAGCAGCTGGGACAGAGGCCAAAACACCATATATTTT. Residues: CASSWDRGQNTIYF.

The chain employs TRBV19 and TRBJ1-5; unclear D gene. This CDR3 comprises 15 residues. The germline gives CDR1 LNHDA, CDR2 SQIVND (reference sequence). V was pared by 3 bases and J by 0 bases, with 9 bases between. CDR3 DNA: TGTGCCAGTAGTATTGGGGAGTATAGCAATCAGCCCCAGCATTTT. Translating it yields CASSIGEYSNQPQHF.

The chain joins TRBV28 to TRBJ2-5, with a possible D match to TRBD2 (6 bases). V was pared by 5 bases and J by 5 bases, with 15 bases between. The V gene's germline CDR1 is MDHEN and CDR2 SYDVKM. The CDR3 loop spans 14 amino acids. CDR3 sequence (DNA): TGTGCCAGCAGTCTCGGGGGTCCGCTCGAGACCCAGTACTTC. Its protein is CASSLGGPLETQYF.

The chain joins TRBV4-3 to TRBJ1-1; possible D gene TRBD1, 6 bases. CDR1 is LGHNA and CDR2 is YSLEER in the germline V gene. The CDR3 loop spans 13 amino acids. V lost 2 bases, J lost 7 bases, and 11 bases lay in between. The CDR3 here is CASSQLRGDEAFF. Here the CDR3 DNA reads TGCGCCAGCAGCCAACTCAGGGGAGATGAAGCTTTCTTT.

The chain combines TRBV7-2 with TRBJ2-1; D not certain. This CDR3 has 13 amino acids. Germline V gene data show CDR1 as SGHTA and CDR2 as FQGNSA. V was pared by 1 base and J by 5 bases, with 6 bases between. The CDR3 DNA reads TGTGCCAGCAGCTTAGTTGTCGACAATGAGCAGTTCTTC. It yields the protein CASSLVVDNEQFF.

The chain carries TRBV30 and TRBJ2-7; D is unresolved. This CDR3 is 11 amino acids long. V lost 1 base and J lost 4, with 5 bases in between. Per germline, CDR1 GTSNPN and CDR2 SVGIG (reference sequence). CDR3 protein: CAWSDTYEQYF. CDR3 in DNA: TGTGCCTGGAGTGACACGTACGAGCAGTACTTC. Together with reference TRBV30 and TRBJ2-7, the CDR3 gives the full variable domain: SQTIHQWPATLVQPVGSPLSLECTVEGTSNPNLYWYRQAAGRGLQLLFYSVGIGQISSEVPQNLSASRPQDRQFILSSKKLLLSDSGFYLCAWSDTYEQYFGPGTRLTVT.

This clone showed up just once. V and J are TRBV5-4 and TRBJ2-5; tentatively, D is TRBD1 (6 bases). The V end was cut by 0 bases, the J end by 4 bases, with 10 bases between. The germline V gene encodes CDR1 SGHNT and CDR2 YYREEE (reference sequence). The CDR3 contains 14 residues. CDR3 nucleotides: TGTGCCAGCAGCTTGGGGAGAGGGGGAGAGACCCAGTACTTC. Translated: CASSLGRGGETQYF.

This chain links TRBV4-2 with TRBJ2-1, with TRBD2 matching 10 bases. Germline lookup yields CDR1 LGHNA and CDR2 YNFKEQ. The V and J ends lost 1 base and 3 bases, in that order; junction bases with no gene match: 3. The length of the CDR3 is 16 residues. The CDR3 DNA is TGTGCCAGCAGCCAAGGATCTAGCGGGAGCTACAATGAGCAGTTCTTC. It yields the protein CASSQGSSGSYNEQFF.

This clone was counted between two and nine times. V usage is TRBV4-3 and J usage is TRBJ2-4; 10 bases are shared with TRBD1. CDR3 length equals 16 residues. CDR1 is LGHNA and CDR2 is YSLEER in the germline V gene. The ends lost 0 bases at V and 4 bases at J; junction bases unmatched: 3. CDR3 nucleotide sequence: TGCGCCAGCAGCCAAGATCGGACAGGGGGGAAAAACATTCAGTACTTC. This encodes CASSQDRTGGKNIQYF.

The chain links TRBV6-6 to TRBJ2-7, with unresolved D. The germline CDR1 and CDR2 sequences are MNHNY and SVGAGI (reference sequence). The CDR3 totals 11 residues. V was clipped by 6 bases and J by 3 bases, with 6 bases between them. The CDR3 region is CASSRIYEQYF. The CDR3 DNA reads TGTGCCAGCAGCCGTATCTACGAGCAGTACTTC.

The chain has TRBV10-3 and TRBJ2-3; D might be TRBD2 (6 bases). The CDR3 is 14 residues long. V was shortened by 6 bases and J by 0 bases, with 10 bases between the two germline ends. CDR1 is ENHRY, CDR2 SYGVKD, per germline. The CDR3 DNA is TGTGCCATCAGCCCGGACTATAGCACAGATACGCAGTATTTT. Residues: CAISPDYSTDTQYF.

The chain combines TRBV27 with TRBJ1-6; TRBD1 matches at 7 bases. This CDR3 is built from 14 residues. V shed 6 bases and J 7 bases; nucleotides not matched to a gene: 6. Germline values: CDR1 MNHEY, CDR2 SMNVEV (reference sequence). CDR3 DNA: TGTGCCAGCAGCCCCGGGACAGCGAATTCACCCCTCCACTTT. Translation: CASSPGTANSPLHF.

The CDR3 here is CASSLAHEAFF. As DNA, the CDR3 is TGTGCCAGCAGCTTGGCCCATGAAGCTTTCTTT. J is TRBJ1-1 and V is TRBV5-4; D unclear. Germline V gives CDR1 SGHNT, CDR2 YYREEE (reference sequence). The CDR3 loop spans 11 amino acids. Trimming took 0 bases from V and 7 from J, leaving 4 bases between them.

CDR3 in DNA: TGTGCCTGGAGTGTTAAGGGGGCCTACGAGCAGTACTTC. Amino acids: CAWSVKGAYEQYF. The gene calls are TRBV30 and TRBJ2-7, with D tentatively TRBD1 (6 bases). CDR1 is GTSNPN, CDR2 SVGIG, per germline (reference sequence). Trimming took off 0 bases at V and 2 bases at J, with 8 bases between the two ends. The CDR3 loop spans 13 amino acids.

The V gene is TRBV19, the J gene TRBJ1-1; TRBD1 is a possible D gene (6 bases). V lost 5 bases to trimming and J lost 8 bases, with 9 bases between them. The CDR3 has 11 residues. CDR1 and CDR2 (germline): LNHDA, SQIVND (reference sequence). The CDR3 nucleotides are TGTGCCAGTAGTGTAGGACAGGAAGCTTTCTTT. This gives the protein CASSVGQEAFF.

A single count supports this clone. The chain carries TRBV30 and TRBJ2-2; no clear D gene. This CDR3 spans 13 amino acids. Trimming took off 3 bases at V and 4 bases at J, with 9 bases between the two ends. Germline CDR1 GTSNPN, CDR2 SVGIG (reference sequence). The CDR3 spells CAWRRSSTGELFF. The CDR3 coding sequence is TGTGCCTGGAGGCGTAGTAGCACCGGGGAGCTGTTTTTT.

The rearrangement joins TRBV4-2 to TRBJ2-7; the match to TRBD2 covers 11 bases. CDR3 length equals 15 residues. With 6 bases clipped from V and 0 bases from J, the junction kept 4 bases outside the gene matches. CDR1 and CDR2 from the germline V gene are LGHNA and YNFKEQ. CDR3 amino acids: CASRPGLADSYEQYF. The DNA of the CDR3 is TGTGCCAGCAGGCCGGGACTAGCGGACTCCTACGAGCAGTACTTC.

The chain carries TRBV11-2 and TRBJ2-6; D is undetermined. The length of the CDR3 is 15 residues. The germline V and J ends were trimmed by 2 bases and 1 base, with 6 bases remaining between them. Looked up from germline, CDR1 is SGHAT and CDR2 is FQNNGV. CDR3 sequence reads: CASSLSQSGANVLTF. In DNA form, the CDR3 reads TGTGCCAGCAGCTTATCACAGTCTGGGGCCAACGTCCTGACTTTC.

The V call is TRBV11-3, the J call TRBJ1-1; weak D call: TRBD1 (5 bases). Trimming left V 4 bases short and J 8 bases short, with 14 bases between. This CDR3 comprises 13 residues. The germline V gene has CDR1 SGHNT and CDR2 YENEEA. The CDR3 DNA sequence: TGTGCCAGCAGCTCACCCCGGACATCAGAAGCTTTCTTT. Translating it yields CASSSPRTSEAFF.

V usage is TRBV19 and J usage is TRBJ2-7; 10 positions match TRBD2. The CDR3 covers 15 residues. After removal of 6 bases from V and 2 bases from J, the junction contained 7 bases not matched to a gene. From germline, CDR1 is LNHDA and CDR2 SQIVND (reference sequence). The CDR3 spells CASRLSGLAPYEQYF. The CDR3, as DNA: TGTGCCAGTAGACTATCGGGACTAGCGCCCTACGAGCAGTACTTC. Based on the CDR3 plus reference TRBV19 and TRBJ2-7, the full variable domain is DGGITQSPKYLFRKEGQNVTLSCEQNLNHDAMYWYRQDPGQGLRLIYYSQIVNDFQKGDIAEGYSVSREKKESFPLTVTSAQKNPTAFYLCASRLSGLAPYEQYFGPGTRLTVT.

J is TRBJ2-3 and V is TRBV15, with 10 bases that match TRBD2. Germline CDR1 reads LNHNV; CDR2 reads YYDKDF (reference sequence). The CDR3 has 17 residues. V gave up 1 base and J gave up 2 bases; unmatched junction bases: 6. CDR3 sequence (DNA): TGTGCCACCAGCAGAGTGATAGCGGGAGGCCCCACAGATACGCAGTATTTT. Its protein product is CATSRVIAGGPTDTQYF.

In DNA, the CDR3 is TGTGCTAGTGGTTTGGTTTCAGCGGGAGGGCGCGGAGAGACCCAGTACTTC. Translated, it gives CASGLVSAGGRGETQYF. The chain combines TRBV12-5 with TRBJ2-5; 10 bases map to TRBD2. Germline V CDR1 and CDR2: LGHNT, FRNRAP. The V segment lost 0 bases and the J segment 4 bases; nucleotides outside the gene matches: 8. This CDR3 region has 17 residues.